Sequencing of this T cell receptor beta chain was carried out in a study of CD8 T cells in Susac syndrome. Random hexamers were used to reverse transcribe roughly 0.45 to 1 ug of RNA. By means of immunoSEQ multiplex PCR, TCR beta CDR3 spanning 54 Vbeta and 13 Jbeta underwent amplification. One entry per CDR3 protein results from TCRdb running MiXCR on the immunoSEQ multiplex PCR reads. This sample has about 180,000 distinct CDR3 sequences, with around 94% found just once. This clonotype was detected once. The authors sequenced TCR beta from blood CD8+ and CD4+ T cells. All included Susac syndrome patients satisfied recently defined diagnostic criteria for definite or probable disease. Germline V lookup: CDR1 SGHDT, CDR2 YYEEEE. V was clipped by 7 bases and J by 8 bases, with 13 bases between them. CDR3 size: 12 residues.

Specimen: CD4+ T cells from PBMCs. This rearrangement joins TRBV5-6 to TRBJ2-1, with TRBD1 as a possible D gene (5 bases). The clonotype was recovered from a human donor with Susac syndrome. CDR3 nucleotide sequence: TGTGCCAGCGACCAAGGGGCGGATGAGCAGTTCTTC. Its protein is CASDQGADEQFF.